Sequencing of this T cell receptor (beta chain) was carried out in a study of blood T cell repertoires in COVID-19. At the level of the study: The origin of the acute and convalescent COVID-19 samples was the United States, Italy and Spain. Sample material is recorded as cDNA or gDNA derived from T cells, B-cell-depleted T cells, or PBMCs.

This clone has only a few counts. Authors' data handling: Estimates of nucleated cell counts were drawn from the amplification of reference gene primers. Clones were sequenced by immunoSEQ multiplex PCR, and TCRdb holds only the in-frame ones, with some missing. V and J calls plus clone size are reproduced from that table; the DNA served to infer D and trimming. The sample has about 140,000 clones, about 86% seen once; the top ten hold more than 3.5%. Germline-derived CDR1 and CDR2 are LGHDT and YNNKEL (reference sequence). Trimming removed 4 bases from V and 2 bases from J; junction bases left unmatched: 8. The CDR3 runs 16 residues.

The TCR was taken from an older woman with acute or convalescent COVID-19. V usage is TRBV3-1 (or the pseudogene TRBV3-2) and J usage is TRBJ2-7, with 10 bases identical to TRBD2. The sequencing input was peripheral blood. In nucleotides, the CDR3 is TGTGCCAGCAGCCTCTACCGGACTAGCGGAACCTACGAGCAGTACTTC. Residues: CASSLYRTSGTYEQYF.